Each of the 20 T cell receptor beta chains below was sequenced from the same sample in a study of a mutant IDH1 vaccine in newly diagnosed glioma. TCRdb keeps only in-frame clones here, not all; method: immunoSEQ multiplex PCR. Of some 42,000 clones listed, about 83% are singletons. Antigens for these TCRs are unknown. Regarding time point: week 35, safety follow-up. A single vaccine dose contained 300 ug of mutant IDH1 20-mer peptide, and topical imiquimod was used with it. Sequenced material: PBMCs, taken from a glioma patient whose treatment included an IDH1 peptide vaccine. The receptors come from a woman aged 50 to 60 with glioma.

Of note for this clone: This specimen includes other DNA sequences encoding the same CDR3. The chain is built from TRBV5-1 and TRBJ1-2; D is unclear. Germline CDR1 reads SGHRS; CDR2 reads YFSETQ. V was trimmed by 0 bases and J by 5 bases, leaving 5 bases between them. The CDR3 spans 12 residues. The CDR3 region is CASSLGLYGYTF. CDR3 coding DNA: TGCGCCAGCAGCTTGGGACTGTATGGCTACACCTTC.

This clone occurred once. The rearrangement joins TRBV5-1 to TRBJ1-4; D might be TRBD1 (5 bases). V lost 6 bases, J lost 0 bases, and 12 bases lay in between. This CDR3 is 15 amino acids long. From germline, CDR1 is SGHRS and CDR2 YFSETQ. CDR3 coding DNA: TGCGCCAGCACCCTTGGGGGAGCAACTAATGAAAAACTGTTTTTT. Translation: CASTLGGATNEKLFF.

V is TRBV6-5 and J is TRBJ1-3; D possibly corresponds to TRBD1 (6 bases). This CDR3 comprises 14 residues. With 6 bases removed from V and 4 bases from J, the gap between germline ends came to 13 bases. The germline V gene has CDR1 MNHEY and CDR2 SVGAGI. For the CDR3, the DNA is TGTGCCAGCAGCTCAGGGGAGACGGGAAACACCATATATTTT. It is translated as CASSSGETGNTIYF.

The J gene is TRBJ1-2, the V gene TRBV20-1; D is undetermined. This CDR3 region has 11 residues. Germline values: CDR1 DFQATT, CDR2 SNEGSKA (reference sequence). The V end lost 5 bases, the J end lost 8 bases, and 12 bases lay between the germline ends. CDR3 sequence: CSAPSPEGYTF. In DNA, the CDR3 is TGCAGTGCTCCCTCACCTGAAGGCTACACCTTC.

The chain recombines TRBV6-1 with TRBJ1-1; a weak D match, TRBD1 (6 bases). V shed 4 bases and J shed 5 bases, with 14 bases lying between them. The length of the CDR3 is 14 residues. Germline V gene sequence: CDR1 MNHNS, CDR2 SASEGT. The CDR3 sequence: CASSVLQGETEAFF. CDR3 nucleotides: TGTGCCAGCAGTGTCTTACAGGGCGAGACTGAAGCTTTCTTT.

This clone was seen only a few times. J is TRBJ1-1 and V is TRBV20-1, with 7 bases matching TRBD1. With 5 bases clipped from V and 10 bases from J, the junction kept 7 bases outside the gene matches. The CDR3 has 11 amino acids. Per germline, CDR1 DFQATT and CDR2 SNEGSKA (reference sequence). The CDR3 region is CSAATGVGAFF. CDR3 sequence (DNA): TGCAGTGCTGCAACAGGGGTGGGAGCTTTCTTT.

This chain joins TRBV30 and TRBJ2-7; weak D call: TRBD2 (5 bases). The germline CDR1 and CDR2 sequences are GTSNPN and SVGIG (reference sequence). The V end was cut by 0 bases, the J end by 3 bases, with 6 bases between. The length of the CDR3 is 12 residues. The CDR3 DNA follows: TGTGCCTGGAGTGTAGGGAGCTACGAGCAGTACTTC. This translates into CAWSVGSYEQYF.

This chain links TRBV11-3 with TRBJ1-2; TRBD1 matches at 7 bases. Germline V gene lookup returns CDR1 SGHNT and CDR2 YENEEA. V shed 5 bases, J shed 4 bases, and the junction held 13 bases outside the gene matches. CDR3 length: 16 amino acids. The CDR3 reads CASSLGTATHFYGYTF. Here the CDR3 DNA reads TGTGCCAGCAGCCTCGGGACAGCGACCCATTTCTATGGCTACACCTTC.

The J gene is TRBJ2-7, the V gene TRBV7-8; TRBD1 is a possible D gene (8 bases). Germline lookup yields CDR1 SGHVS and CDR2 FQNEAQ. This CDR3 has 15 amino acids. The V gene lost 4 bases and the J gene lost 9 bases, with 22 bases spanning the gap. The chain's CDR3 is CASSSAGSTGEGQYF. The CDR3 nucleotides are TGTGCCAGCAGCTCCGCTGGGTCGACAGGGGAGGGGCAGTACTTC.

The chain links TRBV19 to TRBJ1-2, with D unresolved. This CDR3 is 16 amino acids long. V gave up 7 bases and J gave up 6 bases, with 24 bases separating them. Germline values: CDR1 LNHDA, CDR2 SQIVND (reference sequence). CDR3 loop: CASIESLGRVSDGYTF. The CDR3, as DNA: TGTGCCAGTATAGAGTCGCTAGGCCGCGTGTCGGATGGCTACACCTTC.

This chain links TRBV28 with TRBJ2-7, with D possibly matching TRBD2 (6 bases). This CDR3 is 14 amino acids long. Trimming cost V 6 bases and J 6 bases, with 18 bases left between them. Germline CDR1 reads MDHEN; CDR2 reads SYDVKM. The CDR3 here is CASSSSRAAGEQYF. In nucleotides, the CDR3 is TGTGCCAGCAGCTCCTCCAGGGCAGCGGGCGAGCAGTACTTC. Full variable domain (missing parts from reference TRBV28 and TRBJ2-7): DVKVTQSSRYLVKRTGEKVFLECVQDMDHENMFWYRQDPGLGLRLIYFSYDVKMKEKGDIPEGYSVSREKKERFSLILESASTNQTSMYLCASSSSRAAGEQYFGPGTRLTVT.

The V and J genes are TRBV6-5 and TRBJ2-1; D is uncertain. This CDR3 region has 11 residues. V was pared by 8 bases and J by 2 bases, with 4 bases between. The germline CDR1 and CDR2 sequences are MNHEY and SVGAGI. The CDR3 bases are TGTGCCAGCCGGGCCTACAATGAGCAGTTCTTC. Translated: CASRAYNEQFF.

The rearrangement joins TRBV5-4 to TRBJ2-5; 12 bases match TRBD2. The length of the CDR3 is 15 residues. The ends lost 4 bases at V and 8 bases at J; junction bases unmatched: 9. CDR1 is SGHNT, CDR2 YYREEE, per germline (reference sequence). This CDR3 is CASSATSGGDDTQYF. Written as DNA, the CDR3 is TGTGCCAGCAGCGCGACTAGCGGGGGCGACGACACCCAGTACTTC.

This chain uses TRBV11-2 with TRBJ1-3, with TRBD1 matching 8 bases. The CDR3 runs to 17 residues. The junction had 12 bases not matched to a gene; V was cut back by 5 bases and J by 3 bases. CDR1 is SGHAT and CDR2 is FQNNGV in the germline V gene. The CDR3 is CASSHGQGPGGGNTIYF. CDR3 nucleotide sequence: TGTGCCAGCAGCCACGGACAGGGCCCTGGTGGTGGAAACACCATATATTTT.

This rearrangement joins TRBV6-1 to TRBJ1-3, with 9 bases lining up with TRBD1. CDR1 is MNHNS and CDR2 is SASEGT in the germline V gene. The V gene end was trimmed by 4 bases and the J gene end by 0 bases; junction bases not matched to a gene: 1. The CDR3 extends over 15 amino acids. CDR3 region: CASSVDRGSGNTIYF. CDR3 nucleotide sequence: TGTGCCAGCAGTGTGGACAGGGGCTCTGGAAACACCATATATTTT.

This sequence joins TRBV7-2 and TRBJ2-5; D possibly matches TRBD1 or TRBD2 (6 bases each). With 4 bases removed from V and 5 bases from J, the gap between germline ends came to 17 bases. Germline lookup yields CDR1 SGHTA and CDR2 FQGNSA. CDR3 length equals 15 residues. The CDR3 DNA sequence: TGTGCCAGCAGCTACCAGGACGGGGGCGGCGAGACCCAGTACTTC. Its protein is CASSYQDGGGETQYF. Full variable domain (missing parts from reference TRBV7-2 and TRBJ2-5): GAGVSQSPSNKVTEKGKDVELRCDPISGHTALYWYRQSLGQGLEFLIYFQGNSAPDKSGLPSDRFSAERTGGSVSTLTIQRTQQEDSAVYLCASSYQDGGGETQYFGPGTRLLVL.

This chain uses TRBV7-2 with TRBJ2-3, with TRBD2 matching 10 bases. Germline V lookup: CDR1 SGHTA, CDR2 FQGNSA. V lost 5 bases, J lost 5 bases, and 7 bases stayed unmatched. The length of the CDR3 is 15 residues. CDR3 amino acids: CASSGSGGALDTQYF. CDR3 DNA sequence: TGTGCCAGCAGCGGGAGCGGGGGGGCCCTAGATACGCAGTATTTT. Full variable domain (rest looked up from reference TRBV7-2 and TRBJ2-3): GAGVSQSPSNKVTEKGKDVELRCDPISGHTALYWYRQSLGQGLEFLIYFQGNSAPDKSGLPSDRFSAERTGGSVSTLTIQRTQQEDSAVYLCASSGSGGALDTQYFGPGTRLTVL.

This chain joins TRBV4-2 and TRBJ1-1, with 7 bases lining up with TRBD1. With 5 bases clipped from V and 10 bases from J, the junction kept 7 bases outside the gene matches. In germline, CDR1 is LGHNA, CDR2 YNFKEQ. The CDR3 has 12 amino acids. Here the CDR3 reads CASSITGVIAFF. CDR3 nucleotide sequence: TGTGCCAGCAGCATCACAGGGGTGATAGCTTTCTTT.

V gene TRBV11-2 combines with J gene TRBJ2-7; TRBD2 matches 7 bases. The CDR3 is made up of 13 amino acids. Germline V gives CDR1 SGHAT, CDR2 FQNNGV. J gave up 3 bases and V 5 bases, and 4 bases lay outside the gene matches. The CDR3 spells CASSLGGGYEQYF. DNA of the CDR3: TGTGCCAGCAGCCTTGGGGGGGGCTACGAGCAGTACTTC.

This chain links TRBV10-1 with TRBJ2-2; 7 positions match TRBD1. The junction had 6 bases not matched to a gene; V was cut back by 8 bases and J by 3 bases. Germline CDR1 is WNHNN and CDR2 is SYGVQD (reference sequence). There are 14 residues in the CDR3. The CDR3 region is CASSSTGHTGELFF. In DNA, the CDR3 is TGCGCCAGCTCATCGACAGGGCACACCGGGGAGCTGTTTTTT.